A selection of T cell receptor beta chains follows, all from one sample in a study of CD8+ T cells in alopecia areata. TCRdb's table, derived via immunoSEQ multiplex PCR, lists solely in-frame clones and lacks some. In the table there are under 95,000 clones, about two thirds of which are singletons. Material: CD8+ T cells sorted from blood, obtained at week 44, from a patient treated with tofacitinib. The receptor set was obtained from a human donor with alopecia areata. CDR3s include the opening cysteine and the closing phenylalanine or tryptophan. The D gene is left open where the match is weak. Only part of the rows carry a size: once, few, many, or a class if the clone is expanded.

>TRBV9|.|TRBD1|TRBJ2-2
CASSVDREQGANTGELFF
TGTGCCAGCAGCGTAGACCGAGAACAGGGGGCGAACACCGGGGAGCTGTTTTTT
>TRBV19|.|.|TRBJ1-1
CASSIKSGTEAFF
TGTGCCAGTAGTATAAAGTCAGGCACTGAAGCTTTCTTT
>TRBV2|.|.|TRBJ2-1
CASRREVRGSSYNEQFF
TGTGCCAGCAGAAGAGAGGTCCGGGGGAGCTCCTACAATGAGCAGTTCTTC
>TRBV9|.|TRBD2|TRBJ2-3
CASSARLAGEADTQYF
TGTGCCAGCAGCGCCCGACTAGCGGGGGAAGCAGATACGCAGTATTTT
>TRBV9|.|.|TRBJ1-2
CASGKQGSGGYTF
TGTGCCAGCGGGAAACAGGGATCAGGTGGCTACACCTTC
>TRBV7-9|.|.|TRBJ2-1
CASSPRGGFGYNEQFF
TGTGCCAGCAGCCCGAGGGGGGGCTTTGGTTACAATGAGCAGTTCTTC
>TRBV7-2|.|.|TRBJ1-5
CASSFVNQPQHF
TGTGCCAGCAGCTTCGTAAATCAGCCCCAGCATTTT
>TRBV6-1|.|TRBD1|TRBJ2-5
CASRLDREETQYF
TGTGCCAGCAGATTAGACAGGGAAGAGACCCAGTACTTC
>TRBV4-3|.|.|TRBJ1-6
CASSPELNNSPLHF
TGCGCCAGCAGCCCGGAGCTGAATAATTCACCCCTCCACTTT
>TRBV5-6|.|.|TRBJ1-1
CASTLMTENTEAFF
TGTGCCAGCACCTTAATGACAGAGAACACTGAAGCTTTCTTT
>TRBV19|.|.|TRBJ1-2
CASNEGVRGYTF
TGTGCCAGTAATGAGGGTGTTCGTGGCTACACCTTC
>TRBV4-3|.|TRBD2|TRBJ2-7
CASSQDQRGVYEQYF
TGCGCCAGCAGCCAAGATCAGCGGGGTGTCTACGAGCAGTACTTC
>TRBV19|.|TRBD1|TRBJ1-4
CASSPGQILFF
TGTGCCAGTTCCCCGGGACAGATACTGTTTTTT
>TRBV6-5|.|TRBD1|TRBJ2-7
CASSLTPDRGMYEQYF
TGTGCCAGCAGTTTAACCCCGGACAGGGGGATGTACGAGCAGTACTTC
>TRBV4-3|.|.|TRBJ1-3
CASSQDGGQPGNTIYF
TGCGCCAGCAGCCAAGATGGCGGCCAGCCTGGAAACACCATATATTTT
>TRBV27|.|.|TRBJ1-6
CASSRVSYNSPLHF
TGTGCCAGCAGCAGGGTCTCCTATAATTCACCCCTCCACTTT
>TRBV4-3|once|TRBD1|TRBJ1-2
CASSHGSTGEEYGYTF
TGCGCCAGCAGCCACGGTAGTACAGGGGAAGAGTATGGCTACACCTTC
>TRBV29-1|.|TRBD1|TRBJ1-2
CSVEDSGTGDGYTF
TGCAGCGTTGAAGATTCCGGGACAGGGGACGGCTACACCTTC
>TRBV9|.|.|TRBJ1-1
CASSGGMRDTEAFF
TGTGCCAGCAGCGGCGGGATGAGGGACACTGAAGCTTTCTTT
>TRBV27|medium-sized|.|TRBJ2-3
CASRGGTDTQYF
TGTGCCAGCAGAGGGGGCACAGATACGCAGTATTTT
>TRBV27|.|.|TRBJ1-2
CASSSFPSPGGYTF
TGTGCCAGCAGTTCCTTCCCAAGCCCGGGAGGCTACACCTTC
>TRBV10-3|.|.|TRBJ2-5
CAISEGQNQETQYF
TGTGCCATCAGTGAGGGGCAGAACCAAGAGACCCAGTACTTC
>TRBV5-4|.|TRBD1|TRBJ2-7
CASSWGTGSYEQYF
TGTGCCAGCAGCTGGGGGACAGGGTCCTACGAGCAGTACTTC
>TRBV19|.|.|TRBJ2-1
CASSFGTAYNEQFF
TGTGCCAGTAGTTTCGGGACCGCCTACAATGAGCAGTTCTTC
>TRBV19|.|TRBD1|TRBJ1-2
CASSPGGTGYGYTF
TGTGCCAGTAGTCCCGGCGGGACAGGCTATGGCTACACCTTC
>TRBV5-6|.|.|TRBJ2-3
CASSLDRDLNPTDTQYF
TGTGCCAGCAGCCTAGACCGGGACCTGAACCCCACAGATACGCAGTATTTT
>TRBV2|medium-sized|.|TRBJ2-2
CASSPQGNPNTGELFF
TGTGCCAGCAGTCCACAGGGTAACCCGAACACCGGGGAGCTGTTTTTT
>TRBV9|.|.|TRBJ2-7
CASSGGGSYEQYF
TGTGCCAGCAGCGGTGGGGGATCCTACGAGCAGTACTTC
>TRBV15|.|TRBD2|TRBJ2-5
CATSGRGAHETQYF
TGTGCCACCAGTGGGCGGGGGGCGCATGAGACCCAGTACTTC
>TRBV7-2|medium-sized|.|TRBJ1-2
CASSLVGSSYGYTF
TGTGCCAGCAGCTTAGTGGGCTCCAGCTATGGCTACACCTTC
>TRBV5-1|.|TRBD1|TRBJ2-6
CASSPPRTGQGAANVLTF
TGCGCCAGCAGCCCACCCAGGACAGGGCAGGGGGCGGCCAACGTCCTGACTTTC
>TRBV19|.|.|TRBJ2-1
CASSIGAGSFNEQFF
TGTGCCAGTAGTATAGGGGCAGGGTCATTCAATGAGCAGTTCTTC
>TRBV5-1|.|TRBD1|TRBJ2-7
CASRSGQGSYEQYF
TGCGCCAGCAGATCCGGACAGGGATCCTACGAGCAGTACTTC
>TRBV4-3|.|.|TRBJ2-2
CASSQEVTGNTGELFF
TGCGCCAGCAGCCAAGAGGTGACAGGGAACACCGGGGAGCTGTTTTTT